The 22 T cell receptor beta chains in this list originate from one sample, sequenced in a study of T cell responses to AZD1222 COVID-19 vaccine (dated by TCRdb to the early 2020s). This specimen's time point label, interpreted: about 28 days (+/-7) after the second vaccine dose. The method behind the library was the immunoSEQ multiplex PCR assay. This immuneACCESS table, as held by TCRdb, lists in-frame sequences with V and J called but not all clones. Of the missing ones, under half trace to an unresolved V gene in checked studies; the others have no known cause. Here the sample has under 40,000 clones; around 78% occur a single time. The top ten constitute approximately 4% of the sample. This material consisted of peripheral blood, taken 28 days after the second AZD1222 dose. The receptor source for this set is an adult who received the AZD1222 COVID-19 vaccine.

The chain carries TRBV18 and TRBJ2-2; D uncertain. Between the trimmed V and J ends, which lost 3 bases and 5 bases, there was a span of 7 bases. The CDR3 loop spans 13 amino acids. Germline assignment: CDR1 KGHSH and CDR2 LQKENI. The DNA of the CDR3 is TGTGCCAGCTCACCGGCGGTAACCGGGGAGCTGTTTTTT. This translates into CASSPAVTGELFF. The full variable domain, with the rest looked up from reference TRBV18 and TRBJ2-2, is NAGVMQNPRHLVRRRGQEARLRCSPMKGHSHVYWYRQLPEEGLKFMVYLQKENIIDESGMPKERFSAEFPKEGPSILRIQQVVRGDSAAYFCASSPAVTGELFFGEGSRLTVL.

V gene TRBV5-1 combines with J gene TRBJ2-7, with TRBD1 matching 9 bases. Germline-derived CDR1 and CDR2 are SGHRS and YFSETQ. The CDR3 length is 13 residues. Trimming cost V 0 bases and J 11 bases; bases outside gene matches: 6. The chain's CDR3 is CASSLATGGDEYF. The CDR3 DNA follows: TGCGCCAGCAGCTTGGCAACAGGGGGCGACGAGTACTTC. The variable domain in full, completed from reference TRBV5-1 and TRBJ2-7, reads KAGVTQTPRYLIKTRGQQVTLSCSPISGHRSVSWYQQTPGQGLQFLFEYFSETQRNKGNFPGRFSGRQFSNSRSEMNVSTLELGDSALYLCASSLATGGDEYFGPGTRLTVT.

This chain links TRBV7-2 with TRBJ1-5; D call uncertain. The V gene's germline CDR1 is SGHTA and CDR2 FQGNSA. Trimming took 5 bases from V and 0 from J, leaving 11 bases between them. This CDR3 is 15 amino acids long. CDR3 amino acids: CASSRVAGSNQPQHF. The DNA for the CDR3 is TGTGCCAGCAGCCGGGTGGCAGGTAGCAATCAGCCCCAGCATTTT.

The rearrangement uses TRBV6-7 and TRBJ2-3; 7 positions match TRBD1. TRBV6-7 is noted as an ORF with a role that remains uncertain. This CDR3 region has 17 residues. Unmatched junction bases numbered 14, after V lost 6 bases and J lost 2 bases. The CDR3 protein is CASSHPLGQEFTDTQYF. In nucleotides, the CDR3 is TGTGCCAGCAGCCACCCCTTAGGACAGGAATTCACAGATACGCAGTATTTT.

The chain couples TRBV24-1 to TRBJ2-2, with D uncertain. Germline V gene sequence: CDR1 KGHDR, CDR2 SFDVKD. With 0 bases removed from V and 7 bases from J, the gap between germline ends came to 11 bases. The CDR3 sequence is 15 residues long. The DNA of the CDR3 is TGTGCCACCAGTGATTTGGCCGCAAAGGGCGGGGAGCTGTTTTTT. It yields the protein CATSDLAAKGGELFF.

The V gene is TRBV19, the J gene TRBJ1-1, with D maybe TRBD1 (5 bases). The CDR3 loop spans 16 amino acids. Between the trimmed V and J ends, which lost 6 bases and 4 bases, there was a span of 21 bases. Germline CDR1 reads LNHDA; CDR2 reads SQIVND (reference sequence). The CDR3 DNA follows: TGTGCCAGTAGCCGACGAGTGGGACCCGTGGGCACTGAAGCTTTCTTT. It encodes CASSRRVGPVGTEAFF.

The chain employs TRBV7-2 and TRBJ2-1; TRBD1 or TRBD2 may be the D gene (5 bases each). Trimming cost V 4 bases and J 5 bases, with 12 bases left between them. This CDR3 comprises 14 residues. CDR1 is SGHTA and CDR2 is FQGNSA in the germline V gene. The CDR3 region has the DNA TGTGCCAGCAGCTATCTGGGACGTAACAATGAGCAGTTCTTC. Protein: CASSYLGRNNEQFF.

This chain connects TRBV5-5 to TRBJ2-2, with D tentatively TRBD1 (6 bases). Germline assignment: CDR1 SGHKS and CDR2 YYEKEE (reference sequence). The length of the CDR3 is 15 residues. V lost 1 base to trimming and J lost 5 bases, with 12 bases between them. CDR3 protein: CASSLSWTVTGELFF. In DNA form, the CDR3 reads TGTGCCAGCAGCTTGTCGTGGACAGTAACCGGGGAGCTGTTTTTT.

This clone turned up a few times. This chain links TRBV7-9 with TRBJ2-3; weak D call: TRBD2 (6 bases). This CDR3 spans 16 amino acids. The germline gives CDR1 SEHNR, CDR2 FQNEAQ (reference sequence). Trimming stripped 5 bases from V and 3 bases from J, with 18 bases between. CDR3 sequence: CASSTRGGALTDTQYF. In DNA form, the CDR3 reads TGTGCCAGCAGCACGAGAGGCGGGGCACTGACAGATACGCAGTATTTT.

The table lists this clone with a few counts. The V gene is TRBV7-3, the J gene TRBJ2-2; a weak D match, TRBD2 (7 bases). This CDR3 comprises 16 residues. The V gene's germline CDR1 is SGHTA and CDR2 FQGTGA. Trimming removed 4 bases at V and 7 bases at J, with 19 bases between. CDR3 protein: CASSSQAGALGGELFF. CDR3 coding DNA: TGTGCCAGCAGCTCCCAGGCGGGGGCTCTTGGCGGGGAGCTGTTTTTT.

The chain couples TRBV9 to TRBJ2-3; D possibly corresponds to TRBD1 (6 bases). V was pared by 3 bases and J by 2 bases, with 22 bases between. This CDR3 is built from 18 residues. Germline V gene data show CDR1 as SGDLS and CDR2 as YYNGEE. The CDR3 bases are TGTGCCAGCAGCGCTGGAGTTTCAAGGGGGACCATCACAGATACGCAGTATTTT. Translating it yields CASSAGVSRGTITDTQYF.

The CDR3 sequence: CASSPVTGPNYGYTF. The CDR3, as DNA: TGCGCCAGCAGCCCCGTAACAGGGCCCAACTATGGCTACACCTTC. V is TRBV4-1 and J is TRBJ1-2; D might be TRBD1 (6 bases). V was cut by 4 bases and J by 2 bases, with 14 bases left in between. Germline CDR1 reads MGHRA; CDR2 reads YSYEKL. The CDR3 extends over 15 amino acids.

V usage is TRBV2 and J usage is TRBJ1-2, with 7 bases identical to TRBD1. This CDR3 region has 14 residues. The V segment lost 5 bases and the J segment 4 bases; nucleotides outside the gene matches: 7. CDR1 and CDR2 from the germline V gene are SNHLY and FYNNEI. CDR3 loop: CASSRSTGAYGYTF. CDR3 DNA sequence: TGTGCCAGCAGTAGAAGCACAGGGGCCTATGGCTACACCTTC. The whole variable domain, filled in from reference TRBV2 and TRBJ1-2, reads EPEVTQTPSHQVTQMGQEVILRCVPISNHLYFYWYRQILGQKVEFLVSFYNNEISEKSEIFDDQFSVERPDGSNFTLKIRSTKLEDSAMYFCASSRSTGAYGYTFGSGTRLTVV.

CDR3 DNA: TGTGCCAGCAGACAGGGGTTATTAAACACTGAAGCTTTCTTT. Protein product: CASRQGLLNTEAFF. This chain uses TRBV14 with TRBJ1-1; 7 bases align to TRBD1. After removal of 6 bases from V and 2 bases from J, the junction contained 6 bases not matched to a gene. In germline, CDR1 is SGHDN, CDR2 FVKESK. The CDR3 runs 14 residues.

The CDR3 protein is CASSVTGTSYEQYF. The DNA for the CDR3 is TGTGCCAGCAGCGTGACAGGGACCTCCTACGAGCAGTACTTC. This rearrangement joins TRBV9 to TRBJ2-7; 7 nucleotides match TRBD1. The CDR3 totals 14 residues. J was trimmed by 0 bases and V by 2 bases; bases with no gene match: 2. Germline V gene lookup returns CDR1 SGDLS and CDR2 YYNGEE.

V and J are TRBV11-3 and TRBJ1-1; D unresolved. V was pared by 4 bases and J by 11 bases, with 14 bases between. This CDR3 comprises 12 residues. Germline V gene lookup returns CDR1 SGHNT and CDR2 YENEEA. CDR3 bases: TGTGCCAGCAGCTCCGGAGGATGGGCGGCTTTCTTT. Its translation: CASSSGGWAAFF. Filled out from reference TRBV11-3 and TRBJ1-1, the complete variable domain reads EAGVVQSPRYKIIEKKQPVAFWCNPISGHNTLYWYLQNLGQGPELLIRYENEEAVDDSQLPKDRFSAERLKGVDSTLKIQPAELGDSAVYLCASSSGGWAAFFGQGTRLTVV.

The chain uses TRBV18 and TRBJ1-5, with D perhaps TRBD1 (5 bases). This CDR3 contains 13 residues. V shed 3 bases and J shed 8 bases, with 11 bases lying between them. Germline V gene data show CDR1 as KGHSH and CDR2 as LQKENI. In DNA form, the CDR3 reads TGTGCCAGCTCACCGTGGGGCGGGGAGCCCCAGCATTTT. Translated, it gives CASSPWGGEPQHF.

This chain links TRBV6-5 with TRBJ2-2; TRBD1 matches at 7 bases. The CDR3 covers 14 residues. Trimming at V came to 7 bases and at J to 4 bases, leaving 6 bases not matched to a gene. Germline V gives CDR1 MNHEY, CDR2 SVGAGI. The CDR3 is CASTRQGATGELFF. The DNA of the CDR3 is TGTGCCAGCACCCGACAGGGAGCCACCGGGGAGCTGTTTTTT.

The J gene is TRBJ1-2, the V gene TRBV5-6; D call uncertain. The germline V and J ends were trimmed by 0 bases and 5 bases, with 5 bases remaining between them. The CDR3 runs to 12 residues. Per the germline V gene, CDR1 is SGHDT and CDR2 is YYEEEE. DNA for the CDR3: TGTGCCAGCAGCTTGGAACAGTATGGCTACACCTTC. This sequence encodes CASSLEQYGYTF. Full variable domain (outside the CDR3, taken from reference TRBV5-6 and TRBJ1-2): DAGVTQSPTHLIKTRGQQVTLRCSPKSGHDTVSWYQQALGQGPQFIFQYYEEEERQRGNFPDRFSGHQFPNYSSELNVNALLLGDSALYLCASSLEQYGYTFGSGTRLTVV.

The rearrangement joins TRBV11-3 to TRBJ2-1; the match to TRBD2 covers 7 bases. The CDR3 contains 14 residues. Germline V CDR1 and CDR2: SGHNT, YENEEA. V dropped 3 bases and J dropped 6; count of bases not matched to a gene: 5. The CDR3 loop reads CASSFSGTTNEQFF. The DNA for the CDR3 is TGTGCCAGCAGCTTCTCCGGGACTACCAATGAGCAGTTCTTC.

The CDR3 DNA is TGTGCCAGCAGCTGTCCGTTGGTGGCGTCCCCCTACGAGCAGTACGTC. Amino acids: CASSCPLVASPYEQYV. The chain recombines TRBV7-2 with TRBJ2-7; D is unclear. CDR1 and CDR2 from the germline V gene are SGHTA and FQGNSA. The CDR3 is 16 amino acids. V was pared by 4 bases and J by 2 bases, with 18 bases between.

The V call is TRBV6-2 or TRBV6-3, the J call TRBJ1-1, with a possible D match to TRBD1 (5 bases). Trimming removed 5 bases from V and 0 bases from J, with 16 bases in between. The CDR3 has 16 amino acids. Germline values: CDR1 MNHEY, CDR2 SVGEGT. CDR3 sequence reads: CASSQQAGSLNTEAFF. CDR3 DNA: TGTGCCAGCAGTCAACAGGCGGGGAGTTTGAACACTGAAGCTTTCTTT.